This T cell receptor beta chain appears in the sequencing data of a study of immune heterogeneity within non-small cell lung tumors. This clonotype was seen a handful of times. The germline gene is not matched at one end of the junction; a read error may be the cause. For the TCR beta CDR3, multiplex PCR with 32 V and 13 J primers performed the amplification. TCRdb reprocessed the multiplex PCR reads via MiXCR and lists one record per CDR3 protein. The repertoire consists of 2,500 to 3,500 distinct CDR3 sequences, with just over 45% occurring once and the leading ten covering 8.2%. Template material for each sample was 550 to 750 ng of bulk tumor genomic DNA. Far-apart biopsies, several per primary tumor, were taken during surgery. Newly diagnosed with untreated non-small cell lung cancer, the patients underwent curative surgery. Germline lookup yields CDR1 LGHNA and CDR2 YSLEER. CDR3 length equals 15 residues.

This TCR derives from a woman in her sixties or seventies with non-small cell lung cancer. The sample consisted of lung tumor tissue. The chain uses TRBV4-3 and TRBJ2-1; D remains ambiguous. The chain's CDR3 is CASSQEPQVGNGQFF. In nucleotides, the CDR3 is TGCGCCAGCAGCCAGGAACCCCAGGTGGGGAATGGGCAGTTCTTC.